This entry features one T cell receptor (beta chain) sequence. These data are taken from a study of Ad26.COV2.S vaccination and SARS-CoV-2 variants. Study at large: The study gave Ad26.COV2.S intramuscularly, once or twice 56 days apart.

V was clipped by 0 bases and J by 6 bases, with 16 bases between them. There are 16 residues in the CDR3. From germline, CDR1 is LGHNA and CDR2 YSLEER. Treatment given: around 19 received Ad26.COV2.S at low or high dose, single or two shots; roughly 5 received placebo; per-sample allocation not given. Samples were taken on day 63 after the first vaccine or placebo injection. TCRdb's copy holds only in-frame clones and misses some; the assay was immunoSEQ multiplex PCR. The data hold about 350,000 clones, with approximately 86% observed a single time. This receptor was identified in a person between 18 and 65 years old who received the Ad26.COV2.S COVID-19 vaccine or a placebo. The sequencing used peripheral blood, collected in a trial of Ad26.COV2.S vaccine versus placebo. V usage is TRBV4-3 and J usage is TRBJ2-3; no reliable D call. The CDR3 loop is CASSQDSARLVDTQYF. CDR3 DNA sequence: TGCGCCAGCAGCCAAGATTCCGCGCGGTTGGTGGATACGCAGTATTTT.